This T cell receptor (beta chain) was sequenced in a study of OX40 agonist ivuxolimab in advanced cancers. In the study overall: Ivuxolimab was a fully human IgG2 agonistic monoclonal antibody targeting the costimulatory receptor OX40 (CD134). Intravenous ivuxolimab was administered to patients every 2 weeks at six dose levels: 0.01, 0.1, 0.3, 1.5, 3 and 10 mg/kg. Of the roughly 52 dose-escalation patients, hepatocellular carcinoma was present in around 20, melanoma in roughly 15, renal cell carcinoma in 9 and head and neck cancer in 9. The monotherapy dose-escalation portion (N of about 57 patients) of the phase I ivuxolimab trial is reported in the paper. Peripheral TCRbeta sequencing aimed to test whether ivuxolimab altered TCR sequence diversity and caused clonal T-cell expansion. In the dose-escalation cohort, approximately 80% of patients were male, and the mean age was 60 years with a range of roughly 23 to 79. Prior anti-PD-1, anti-PD-L1 or anti-CTLA-4 therapy was permitted, and approximately 41% of dose-escalation patients had received checkpoint inhibitors. Partial responses occurred in three dose-escalation patients, of whom one had hepatocellular carcinoma and two had cutaneous melanoma. The paper's findings and limits, for the study overall: Partial responders in the 0.1-3.0 mg/kg groups had among the lowest normalized peripheral clonal expansion, especially among CD8+ T cells. Low levels of normalized T-cell clonal expansion were also seen in some patients who did not respond. Clonal expansion of both CD4+ and CD8+ blood T cells was observed from baseline to week 6 at doses 0.1 to 3.0 mg/kg. After ivuxolimab, expanded clones were on average more numerous among CD8+ T cells than among CD4+ T cells. Which antigens the clonally expanded peripheral T cells were specific for was not determined.

Patients with a history of autoimmune disease or receiving systemic immunosuppression were excluded from the trial. Peripheral blood for TCR sequencing was collected from all dose cohorts at baseline, on cycle 4 day 1, and on cycle 7 day 1. The samples were taken from a phase I, first-in-human, multicenter, open-label dose-escalation trial of ivuxolimab. Adults with locally advanced or metastatic melanoma, renal cell carcinoma, hepatocellular carcinoma or head and neck squamous cell carcinoma were enrolled in the trial. Before TCR sequencing, CD4+ T cells and CD8+ T cells were sorted from peripheral blood as separate populations. Including the terminal cysteine and phenylalanine, the CDR3 comprises 14 residues. Only the CDR3 DNA stays, 42 bases, in frame from base 1. Taken from the germline V gene, the CDR1 and CDR2 loops are SGHRS and YFSETQ. V is clipped by 0 bases and J by 7 bases, and the sequence between their germline boundaries is 10 bases long.

Notes on this clone: This clone's antigen is unknown. No much larger clone exists at a distance of one base, and base qualities are not known.

Genomic DNA was isolated from the sorted cells so that the TCRbeta CDR3 region could be sequenced. The immunoSEQ Assay was used to sequence the TCRbeta CDR3 regions. TCRdb's version of the immuneACCESS table is confined to in-frame rearrangements and falls short of the full clone set. An unresolved V gene accounts for under half of the shortfall where checked; the remainder is of unknown origin. This sample is represented by tens of thousands of clones; almost 85% of them were singletons. Less than 6% of the sample is taken by the ten largest. This TCR was recovered from an adult with an advanced solid tumor such as melanoma, head and neck, liver or kidney cancer. Recombination connected TRBV5-1 to TRBJ2-2; too little of a D gene remains to name it. The specimen comprised CD4+ or CD8+ T cells sorted from blood, sampled in a trial of the OX40 agonist ivuxolimab. The nucleotides are TGCGCCAGCAGCTTGGAAGGGAAGCTCGGGGAGCTGTTTTTT. Its translation reads: CASSLEGKLGELFF. The entire variable domain, with the stretches around the CDR3 drawn from the reference TRBV5-1 and TRBJ2-2 proteins, is KAGVTQTPRYLIKTRGQQVTLSCSPISGHRSVSWYQQTPGQGLQFLFEYFSETQRNKGNFPGRFSGRQFSNSRSEMNVSTLELGDSALYLCASSLEGKLGELFFGEGSRLTVL.